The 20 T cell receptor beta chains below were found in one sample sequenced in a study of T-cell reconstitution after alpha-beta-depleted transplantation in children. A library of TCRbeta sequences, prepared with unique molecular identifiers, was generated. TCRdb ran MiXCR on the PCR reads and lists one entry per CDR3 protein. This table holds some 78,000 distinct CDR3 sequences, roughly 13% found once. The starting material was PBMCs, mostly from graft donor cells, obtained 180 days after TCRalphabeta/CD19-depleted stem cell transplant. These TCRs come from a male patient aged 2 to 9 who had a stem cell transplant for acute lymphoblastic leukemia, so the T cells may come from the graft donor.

The CDR3 bases are TGTGCCAGCAGTTTTACAGGGGGCGATGAGCAGTTCTTC. Translated, it gives CASSFTGGDEQFF. The genes are TRBV27 and TRBJ2-1; 9 bases align to TRBD1. Trimming took 3 bases from V and 8 from J; bases not matched to a gene: 2. CDR1 and CDR2 (germline): MNHEY, SMNVEV (reference sequence). CDR3 length: 13 amino acids.

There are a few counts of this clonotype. The CDR3 nucleotides read TGTGCCAGCTCACTGATTGGCTCCTACAATGAGCAGTTCTTC. It specifies CASSLIGSYNEQFF. V gene TRBV18 combines with J gene TRBJ2-1; D uncertain. The V and J ends lost 4 bases and 0 bases respectively, with 7 bases between them. CDR1 and CDR2 (germline): KGHSH, LQKENI. The CDR3 consists of 14 residues.

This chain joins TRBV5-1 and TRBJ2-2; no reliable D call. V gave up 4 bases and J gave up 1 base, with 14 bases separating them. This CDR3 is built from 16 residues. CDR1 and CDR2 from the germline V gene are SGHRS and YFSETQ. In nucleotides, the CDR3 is TGCGCCAGCAGCGGGTGGTCCAGGTTGAACACCGGGGAGCTGTTTTTT. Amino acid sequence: CASSGWSRLNTGELFF.

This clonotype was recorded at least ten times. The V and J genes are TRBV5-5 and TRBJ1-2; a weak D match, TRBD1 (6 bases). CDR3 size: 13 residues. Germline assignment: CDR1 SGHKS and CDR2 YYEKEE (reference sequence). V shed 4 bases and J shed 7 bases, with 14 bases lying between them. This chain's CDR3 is CASSLQGARGYTF. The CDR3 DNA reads TGTGCCAGCAGCCTACAGGGCGCCCGTGGCTACACCTTC.

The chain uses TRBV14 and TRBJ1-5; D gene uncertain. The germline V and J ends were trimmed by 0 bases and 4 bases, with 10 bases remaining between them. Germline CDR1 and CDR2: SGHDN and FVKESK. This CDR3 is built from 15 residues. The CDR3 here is CASSQDRPRNQPQHF. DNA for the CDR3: TGTGCCAGCAGCCAAGATCGCCCTAGAAATCAGCCCCAGCATTTT.

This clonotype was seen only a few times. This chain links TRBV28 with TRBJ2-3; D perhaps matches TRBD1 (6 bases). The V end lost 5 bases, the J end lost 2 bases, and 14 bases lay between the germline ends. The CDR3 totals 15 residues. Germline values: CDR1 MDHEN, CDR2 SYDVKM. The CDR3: CASSHQGILTDTQYF. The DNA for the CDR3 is TGTGCCAGCAGTCACCAGGGGATACTCACAGATACGCAGTATTTT.

CDR3 DNA sequence: TGTGCCAGCAGCTTCCCACTAGCGGGAGGCCCCAGGACGCAGTATTTT. This gives the protein CASSFPLAGGPRTQYF. The chain is built from TRBV7-9 and TRBJ2-3; TRBD2 aligns across 12 bases. Trimming took 3 bases from V and 9 from J; bases not matched to a gene: 10. This CDR3 spans 16 amino acids. Germline V gene sequence: CDR1 SEHNR, CDR2 FQNEAQ (reference sequence). Full variable domain (rest looked up from reference TRBV7-9 and TRBJ2-3): DTGVSQNPRHKITKRGQNVTFRCDPISEHNRLYWYRQTLGQGPEFLTYFQNEAQLEKSRLLSDRFSAERPKGSFSTLEIQRTEQGDSAMYLCASSFPLAGGPRTQYFGPGTRLTVL.

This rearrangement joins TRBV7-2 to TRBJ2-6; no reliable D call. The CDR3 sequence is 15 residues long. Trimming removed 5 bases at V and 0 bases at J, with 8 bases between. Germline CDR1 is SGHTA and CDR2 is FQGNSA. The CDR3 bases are TGTGCCAGCAGCGCTCAGAGCTCTGGGGCCAACGTCCTGACTTTC. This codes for CASSAQSSGANVLTF. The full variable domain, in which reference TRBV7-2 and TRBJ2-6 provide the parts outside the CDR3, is GAGVSQSPSNKVTEKGKDVELRCDPISGHTALYWYRQSLGQGLEFLIYFQGNSAPDKSGLPSDRFSAERTGGSVSTLTIQRTQQEDSAVYLCASSAQSSGANVLTFGAGSRLTVL.

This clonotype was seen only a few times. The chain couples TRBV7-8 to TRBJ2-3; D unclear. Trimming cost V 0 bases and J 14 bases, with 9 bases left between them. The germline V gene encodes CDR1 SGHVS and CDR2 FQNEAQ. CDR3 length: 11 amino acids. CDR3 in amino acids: CASSLAGPRYF. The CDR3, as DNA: TGTGCCAGCAGCTTAGCAGGGCCTAGGTATTTT.

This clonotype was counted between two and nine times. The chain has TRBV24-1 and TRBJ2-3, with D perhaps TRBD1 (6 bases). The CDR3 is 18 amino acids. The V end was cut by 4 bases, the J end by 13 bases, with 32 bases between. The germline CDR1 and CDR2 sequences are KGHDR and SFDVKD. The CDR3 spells CATSDKTGRVASGKLKYF. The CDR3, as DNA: TGTGCCACCAGTGACAAGACAGGACGGGTTGCGTCGGGGAAACTGAAGTATTTT.

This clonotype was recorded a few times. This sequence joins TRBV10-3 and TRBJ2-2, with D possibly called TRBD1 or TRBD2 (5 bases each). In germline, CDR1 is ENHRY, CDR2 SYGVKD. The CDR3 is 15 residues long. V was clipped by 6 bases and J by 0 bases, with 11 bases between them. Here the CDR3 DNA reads TGTGCCATCAGCCCCCGGGACCCGAACACCGGGGAGCTGTTTTTT. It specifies CAISPRDPNTGELFF.

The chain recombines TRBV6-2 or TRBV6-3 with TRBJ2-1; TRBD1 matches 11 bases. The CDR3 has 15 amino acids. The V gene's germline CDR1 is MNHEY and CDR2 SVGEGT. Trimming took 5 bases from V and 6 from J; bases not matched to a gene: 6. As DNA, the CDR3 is TGTGCCAGCAGTGTCACCGGGACAGGGGGCAATGAGCAGTTCTTC. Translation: CASSVTGTGGNEQFF.

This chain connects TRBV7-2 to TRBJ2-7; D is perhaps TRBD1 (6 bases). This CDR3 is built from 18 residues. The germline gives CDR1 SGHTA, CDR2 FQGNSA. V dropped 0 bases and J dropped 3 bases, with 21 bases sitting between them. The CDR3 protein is CASSLAQDKRDRRYEQYF. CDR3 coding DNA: TGTGCCAGCAGCTTAGCGCAAGACAAACGCGACAGGCGCTACGAGCAGTACTTC.

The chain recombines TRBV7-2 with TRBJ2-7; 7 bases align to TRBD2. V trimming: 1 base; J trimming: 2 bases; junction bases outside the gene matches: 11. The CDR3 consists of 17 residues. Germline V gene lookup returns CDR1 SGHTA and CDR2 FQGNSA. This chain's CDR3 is CASSLGRAGTNTYEQYF. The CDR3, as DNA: TGTGCCAGCAGCTTAGGTAGGGCCGGGACTAACACCTACGAGCAGTACTTC.

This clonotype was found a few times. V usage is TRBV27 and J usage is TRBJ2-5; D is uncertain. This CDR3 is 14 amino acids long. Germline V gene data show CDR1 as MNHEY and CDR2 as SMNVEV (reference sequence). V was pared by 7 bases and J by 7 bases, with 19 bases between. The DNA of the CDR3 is TGTGCCAGCACCACTTCAGGCGCCGGACGGACCCAGTACTTC. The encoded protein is CASTTSGAGRTQYF.

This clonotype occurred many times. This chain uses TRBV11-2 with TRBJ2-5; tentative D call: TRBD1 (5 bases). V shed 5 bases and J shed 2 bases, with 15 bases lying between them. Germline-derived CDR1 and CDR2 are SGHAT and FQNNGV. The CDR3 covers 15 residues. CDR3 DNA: TGTGCCAGCAGCGGAAAGGGGATCAGGCAAGAGACCCAGTACTTC. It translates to CASSGKGIRQETQYF.

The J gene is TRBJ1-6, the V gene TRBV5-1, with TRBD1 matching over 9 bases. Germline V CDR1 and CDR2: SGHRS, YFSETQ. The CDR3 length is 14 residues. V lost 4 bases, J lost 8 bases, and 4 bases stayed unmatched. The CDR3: CASSRDRAYSPLHF. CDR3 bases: TGCGCCAGCAGCCGGGACAGGGCTTATTCACCCCTCCACTTT.

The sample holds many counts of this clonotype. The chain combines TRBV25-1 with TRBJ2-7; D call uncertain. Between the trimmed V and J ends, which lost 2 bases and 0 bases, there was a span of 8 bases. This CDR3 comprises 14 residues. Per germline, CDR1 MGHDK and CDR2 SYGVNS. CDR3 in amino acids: CASSERASSYEQYF. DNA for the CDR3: TGTGCCAGCAGTGAACGGGCCTCCTCCTACGAGCAGTACTTC.

CDR3 loop: CASSLGLAGNDEQFF. For the CDR3, the DNA is TGTGCCAGCAGCTTGGGACTAGCGGGGAACGATGAGCAGTTCTTC. The chain couples TRBV7-7 to TRBJ2-1, with 13 bases matching TRBD2. The J segment lost 8 bases and the V segment lost 3 bases, leaving 4 bases of the junction unmatched. The CDR3 totals 15 residues. Germline V CDR1 and CDR2: SSHAT, FNYEAQ (reference sequence).

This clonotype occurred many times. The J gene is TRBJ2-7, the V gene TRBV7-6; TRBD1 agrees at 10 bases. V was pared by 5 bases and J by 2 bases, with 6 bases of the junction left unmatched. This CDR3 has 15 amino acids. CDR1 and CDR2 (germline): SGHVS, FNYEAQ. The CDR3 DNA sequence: TGTGCCAGCAGCCCCGAGGACAGGGGGGCCTACGAGCAGTACTTC. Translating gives CASSPEDRGAYEQYF.